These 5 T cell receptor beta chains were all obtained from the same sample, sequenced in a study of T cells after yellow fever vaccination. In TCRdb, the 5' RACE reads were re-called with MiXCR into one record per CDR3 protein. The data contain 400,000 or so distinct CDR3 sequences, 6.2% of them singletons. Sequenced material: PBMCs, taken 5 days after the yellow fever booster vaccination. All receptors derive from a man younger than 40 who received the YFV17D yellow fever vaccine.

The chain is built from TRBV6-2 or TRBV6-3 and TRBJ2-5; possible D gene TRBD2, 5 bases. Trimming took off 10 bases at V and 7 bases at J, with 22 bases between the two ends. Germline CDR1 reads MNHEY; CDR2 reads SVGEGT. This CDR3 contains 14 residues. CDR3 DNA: TGTGCCATCACAAGTCCCCGGGGAGAGGGGACCCAGTACTTC. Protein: CAITSPRGEGTQYF.

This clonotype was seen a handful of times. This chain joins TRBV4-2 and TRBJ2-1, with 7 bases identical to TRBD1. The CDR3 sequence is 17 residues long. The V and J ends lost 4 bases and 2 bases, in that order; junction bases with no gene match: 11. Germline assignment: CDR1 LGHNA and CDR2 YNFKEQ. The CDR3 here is CASSPRVGTATYNEQFF. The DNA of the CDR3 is TGTGCCAGCAGCCCCCGGGTGGGGACAGCGACCTACAATGAGCAGTTCTTC.

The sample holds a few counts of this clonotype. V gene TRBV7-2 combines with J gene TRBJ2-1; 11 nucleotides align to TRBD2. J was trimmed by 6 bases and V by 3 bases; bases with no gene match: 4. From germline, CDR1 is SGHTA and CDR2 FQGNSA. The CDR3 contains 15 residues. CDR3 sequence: CASSLGLAAVNEQFF. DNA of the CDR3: TGTGCCAGCAGCTTGGGACTAGCGGCGGTCAATGAGCAGTTCTTC.

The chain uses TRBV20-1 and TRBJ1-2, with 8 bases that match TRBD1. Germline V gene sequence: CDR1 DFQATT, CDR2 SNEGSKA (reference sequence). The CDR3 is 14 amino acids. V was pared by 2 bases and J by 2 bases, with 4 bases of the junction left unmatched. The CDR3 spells CSARIAGGNYGYTF. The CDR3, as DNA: TGCAGTGCTAGAATTGCAGGGGGCAACTATGGCTACACCTTC.

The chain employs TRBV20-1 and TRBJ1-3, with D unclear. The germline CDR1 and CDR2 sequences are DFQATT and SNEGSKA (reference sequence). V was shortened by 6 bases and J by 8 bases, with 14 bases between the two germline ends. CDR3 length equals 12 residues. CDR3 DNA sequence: TGCAGTGCCTGGACGATCGGGGACACCATATATTTT. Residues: CSAWTIGDTIYF.